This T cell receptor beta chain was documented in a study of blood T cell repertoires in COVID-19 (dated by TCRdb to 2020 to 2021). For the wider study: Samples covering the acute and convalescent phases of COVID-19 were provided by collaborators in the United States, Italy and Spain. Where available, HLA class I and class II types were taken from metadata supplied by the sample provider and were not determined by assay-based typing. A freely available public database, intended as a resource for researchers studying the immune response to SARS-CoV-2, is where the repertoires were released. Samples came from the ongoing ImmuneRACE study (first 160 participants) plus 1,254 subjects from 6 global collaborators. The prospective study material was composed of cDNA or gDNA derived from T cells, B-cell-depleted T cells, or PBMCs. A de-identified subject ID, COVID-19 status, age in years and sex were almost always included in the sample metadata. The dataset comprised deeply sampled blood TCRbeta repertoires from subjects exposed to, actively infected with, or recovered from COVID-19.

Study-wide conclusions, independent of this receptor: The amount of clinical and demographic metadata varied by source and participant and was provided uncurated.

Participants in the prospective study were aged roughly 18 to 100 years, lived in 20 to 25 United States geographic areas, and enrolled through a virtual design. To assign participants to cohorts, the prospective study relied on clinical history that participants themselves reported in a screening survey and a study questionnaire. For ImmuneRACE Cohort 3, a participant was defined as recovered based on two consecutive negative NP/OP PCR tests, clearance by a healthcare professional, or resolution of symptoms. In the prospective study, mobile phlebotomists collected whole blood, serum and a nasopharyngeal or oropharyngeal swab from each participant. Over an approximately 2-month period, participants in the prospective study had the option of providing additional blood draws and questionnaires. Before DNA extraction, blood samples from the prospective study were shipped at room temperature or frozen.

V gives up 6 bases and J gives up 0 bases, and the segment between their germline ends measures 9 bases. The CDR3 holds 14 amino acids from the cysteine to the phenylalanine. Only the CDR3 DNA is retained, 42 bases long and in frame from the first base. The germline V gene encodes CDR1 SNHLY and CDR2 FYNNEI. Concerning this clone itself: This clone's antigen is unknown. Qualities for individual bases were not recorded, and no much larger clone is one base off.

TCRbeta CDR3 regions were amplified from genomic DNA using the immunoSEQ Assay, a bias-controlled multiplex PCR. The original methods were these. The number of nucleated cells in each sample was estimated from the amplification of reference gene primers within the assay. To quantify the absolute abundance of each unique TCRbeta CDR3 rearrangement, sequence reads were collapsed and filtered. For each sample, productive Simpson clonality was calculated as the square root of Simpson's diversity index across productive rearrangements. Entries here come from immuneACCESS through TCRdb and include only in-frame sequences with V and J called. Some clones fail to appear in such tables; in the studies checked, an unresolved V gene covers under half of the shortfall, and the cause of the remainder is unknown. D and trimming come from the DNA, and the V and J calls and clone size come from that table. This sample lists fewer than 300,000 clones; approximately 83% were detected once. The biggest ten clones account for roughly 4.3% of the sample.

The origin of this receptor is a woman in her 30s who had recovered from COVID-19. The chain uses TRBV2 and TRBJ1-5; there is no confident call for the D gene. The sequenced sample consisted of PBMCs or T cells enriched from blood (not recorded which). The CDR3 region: CASRPRLSNQPQHF. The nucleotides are TGTGCCAGCAGACCCAGGCTTAGCAATCAGCCCCAGCATTTT.